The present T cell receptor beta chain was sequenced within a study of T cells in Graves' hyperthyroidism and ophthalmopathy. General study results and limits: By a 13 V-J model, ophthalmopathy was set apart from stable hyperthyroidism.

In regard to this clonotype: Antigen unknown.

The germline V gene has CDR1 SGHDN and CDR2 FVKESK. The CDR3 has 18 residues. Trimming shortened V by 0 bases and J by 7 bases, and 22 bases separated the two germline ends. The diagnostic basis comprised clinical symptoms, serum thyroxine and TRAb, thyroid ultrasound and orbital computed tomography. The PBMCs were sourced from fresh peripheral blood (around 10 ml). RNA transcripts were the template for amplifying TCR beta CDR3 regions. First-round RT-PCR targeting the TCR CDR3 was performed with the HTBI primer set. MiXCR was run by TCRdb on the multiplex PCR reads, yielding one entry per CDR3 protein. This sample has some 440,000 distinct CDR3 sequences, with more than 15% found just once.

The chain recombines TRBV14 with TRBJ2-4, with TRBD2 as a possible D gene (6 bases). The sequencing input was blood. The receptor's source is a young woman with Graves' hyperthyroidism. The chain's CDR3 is CASSQEGSRGANRNIQYF. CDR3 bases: TGTGCCAGCAGCCAAGAGGGGTCCCGCGGGGCCAATCGGAACATTCAGTACTTC.